The TCR beta chain under discussion was sequenced for a study of blood T cell repertoires in COVID-19. At the level of the study: T cells, B-cell-depleted T cells, or PBMCs supplied cDNA or gDNA.

Produced via immunoSEQ multiplex PCR; TCRdb's table is partial and in-frame only. The sample yields nearly 50,000 clones, 86% seen once. The germline gives CDR1 SEHNR, CDR2 FQNEAQ (reference sequence). V was pared by 8 bases and J by 0 bases, with 10 bases between. This CDR3 has 13 residues. The chain links TRBV7-9 to TRBJ1-1; D may be TRBD1 (5 bases). The sample was peripheral blood. The TCR was taken from an older woman with acute or convalescent COVID-19. In DNA form, the CDR3 reads TGTGCCAGCGGGGGGTTGATGAACACTGAAGCTTTCTTT. Amino acid sequence: CASGGLMNTEAFF. The full variable domain, rest sourced from reference TRBV7-9 and TRBJ1-1, is DTGVSQNPRHKITKRGQNVTFRCDPISEHNRLYWYRQTLGQGPEFLTYFQNEAQLEKSRLLSDRFSAERPKGSFSTLEIQRTEQGDSAMYLCASGGLMNTEAFFGQGTRLTVV.